This entry lists 17 T cell receptor beta chains sequenced from one sample in a study of cytomegalovirus exposure and HLA in healthy donors. Vbeta (60) and Jbeta (13) primers were used in the PCR. Assay: immunoSEQ multiplex PCR; the TCRdb copy retains only in-frame clones and omits some. The sample lists about 130,000 clones; 60% to 80% were seen once. Source material: PBMCs. The receptors stem from a young man in good health and CMV-seronegative.

The gene calls are TRBV9 and TRBJ2-1, with 13 bases aligning to TRBD2. This CDR3 contains 19 residues. With 0 bases clipped from V and 2 bases from J, the junction kept 8 bases outside the gene matches. Germline V gene sequence: CDR1 SGDLS, CDR2 YYNGEE. CDR3 nucleotide sequence: TGTGCCAGCAGCGTAGAAGGACTAGCGGGGGAGGGGACCTACAATGAGCAGTTCTTC. Amino acids: CASSVEGLAGEGTYNEQFF.

This clone was counted only a few times. The rearrangement links TRBV2 to TRBJ1-5; TRBD1 is a possible D gene (6 bases). Germline lookup yields CDR1 SNHLY and CDR2 FYNNEI. The V and J ends lost 4 bases and 10 bases respectively, with 17 bases between them. This CDR3 spans 14 amino acids. CDR3 in DNA: TGTGCCAGCAGTGCGGTAGGGGGGGGAGAACCCCAGCATTTT. Its protein is CASSAVGGGEPQHF.

The CDR3 sequence is CASRLGLAGSYEQYF. CDR3 coding DNA: TGCGCCAGCAGACTAGGACTAGCGGGTAGCTACGAGCAGTACTTC. V is TRBV4-1 and J is TRBJ2-7; 11 bases line up with TRBD2. Germline lookup yields CDR1 MGHRA and CDR2 YSYEKL. CDR3 length: 15 residues. V was pared by 6 bases and J by 3 bases, with 7 bases of the junction left unmatched.

The rearrangement uses TRBV5-1 and TRBJ2-1; 10 bases match TRBD2. The germline gives CDR1 SGHRS, CDR2 YFSETQ. Trimming took 3 bases from V and 6 from J; bases not matched to a gene: 9. The CDR3 runs to 16 residues. The CDR3 loop reads CASSSDGLAEFNEQFF. CDR3 coding DNA: TGCGCCAGCAGCTCGGACGGACTAGCGGAATTCAATGAGCAGTTCTTC.

The chain uses TRBV11-3 and TRBJ2-6; 7 bases map to TRBD1. The ends lost 5 bases at V and 6 bases at J; junction bases unmatched: 16. CDR1 is SGHNT, CDR2 YENEEA, per germline. CDR3 length: 18 amino acids. DNA for the CDR3: TGTGCCAGCAGCGCCTCGACAGGGAAATTTGTCTCGGCCAACGTCCTGACTTTC. Its translation: CASSASTGKFVSANVLTF. The variable domain in full, completed from reference TRBV11-3 and TRBJ2-6, reads EAGVVQSPRYKIIEKKQPVAFWCNPISGHNTLYWYLQNLGQGPELLIRYENEEAVDDSQLPKDRFSAERLKGVDSTLKIQPAELGDSAVYLCASSASTGKFVSANVLTFGAGSRLTVL.

The rearrangement uses TRBV9 and TRBJ2-3; 9 nucleotides match TRBD2. The CDR3 loop spans 16 amino acids. Looked up from germline, CDR1 is SGDLS and CDR2 is YYNGEE. The J segment lost 2 bases and the V segment lost 7 bases, leaving 11 bases of the junction unmatched. The CDR3 DNA is TGTGCCAGCGGGCGGGAGGGCCGTTCCAACACAGATACGCAGTATTTT. It yields the protein CASGREGRSNTDTQYF. The full variable domain, in which reference TRBV9 and TRBJ2-3 provide the parts outside the CDR3, is DSGVTQTPKHLITATGQRVTLRCSPRSGDLSVYWYQQSLDQGLQFLIQYYNGEERAKGNILERFSAQQFPDLHSELNLSSLELGDSALYFCASGREGRSNTDTQYFGPGTRLTVL.

This clone was counted a few times. The chain has TRBV19 and TRBJ1-2; D is unclear. The CDR3 is 14 amino acids. The V gene lost 3 bases and the J gene lost 4 bases, with 12 bases spanning the gap. Germline V gene data show CDR1 as LNHDA and CDR2 as SQIVND (reference sequence). The CDR3 loop reads CASSILNRLYGYTF. The CDR3 nucleotides read TGTGCCAGTAGTATTCTAAACCGACTCTATGGCTACACCTTC.

The rearrangement links TRBV6-5 to TRBJ2-7; unclear D gene. V dropped 5 bases and J dropped 6 bases, with 11 bases sitting between them. The V gene's germline CDR1 is MNHEY and CDR2 SVGAGI. The CDR3 spans 12 residues. The DNA of the CDR3 is TGTGCCAGCAGTCCGAGAATCGGCGAGCAGTACTTC. This encodes CASSPRIGEQYF.

This chain links TRBV5-1 with TRBJ2-3; D unclear. The germline CDR1 and CDR2 sequences are SGHRS and YFSETQ. The CDR3 is 13 residues long. Trimming shortened V by 2 bases and J by 10 bases, and 14 bases separated the two germline ends. The CDR3 DNA reads TGCGCCAGCAGCTTAATAGGAGAACATGCGCAGTATTTT. It specifies CASSLIGEHAQYF. Complete variable domain (other parts from reference TRBV5-1 and TRBJ2-3): KAGVTQTPRYLIKTRGQQVTLSCSPISGHRSVSWYQQTPGQGLQFLFEYFSETQRNKGNFPGRFSGRQFSNSRSEMNVSTLELGDSALYLCASSLIGEHAQYFGPGTRLTVL.

Only a few counts were recorded for this clone. V and J are TRBV25-1 and TRBJ2-2; D is uncertain. Per germline, CDR1 MGHDK and CDR2 SYGVNS. V gave up 2 bases and J gave up 7 bases, with 8 bases separating them. This CDR3 comprises 13 residues. The CDR3 DNA is TGTGCCAGCAGTGAACCCGGGTACGGGGAGCTGTTTTTT. The encoded protein is CASSEPGYGELFF.

This clone was counted a few times. This rearrangement joins TRBV2 to TRBJ2-3, with 13 positions matching TRBD2. Germline V gives CDR1 SNHLY, CDR2 FYNNEI. The CDR3 length is 17 residues. V shed 8 bases, J shed 3 bases, and the junction held 11 bases outside the gene matches. In nucleotides, the CDR3 is TGTGCCAGCGGCTCACTAGCGGGAGGGCTTGGAACAGATACGCAGTATTTT. Protein product: CASGSLAGGLGTDTQYF.

The CDR3 DNA is TGTGCCAGCAGCAAACCTCACCTAGCCGTGAGCTCCTACAATGAGCAGTTCTTC. Translated, it gives CASSKPHLAVSSYNEQFF. The chain joins TRBV21-1 to TRBJ2-1; TRBD2, the table's D call, was not compared with the DNA. TRBV21-1 is noted as a pseudogene. The CDR3 extends over 18 amino acids.

The chain has TRBV10-3 and TRBJ2-3; TRBD2 aligns across 9 bases. Unmatched junction bases numbered 9, after V lost 6 bases and J lost 2 bases. The CDR3 sequence is 16 residues long. The V gene's germline CDR1 is ENHRY and CDR2 SYGVKD. Here the CDR3 reads CAIRPGAGGVTDTQYF. The CDR3, as DNA: TGTGCCATCAGGCCGGGGGCGGGAGGGGTCACAGATACGCAGTATTTT.

This clone was observed a few times. The chain is built from TRBV18 and TRBJ2-7; no reliable D call. The V end was cut by 3 bases, the J end by 3 bases, with 18 bases between. CDR3 length equals 16 residues. Germline CDR1 is KGHSH and CDR2 is LQKENI. CDR3 sequence (DNA): TGTGCCAGCTCACCTATTCTCTCCTATCCGATCTACGAGCAGTACTTC. Translated: CASSPILSYPIYEQYF.

V gene TRBV11-1 combines with J gene TRBJ1-2; 9 bases fit TRBD1. V was pared by 5 bases and J by 4 bases, with 11 bases of the junction left unmatched. The CDR3 covers 16 residues. Looked up from germline, CDR1 is SGHAT and CDR2 is FQDESV (reference sequence). In DNA form, the CDR3 reads TGTGCCAGCAGCCAACCGGGACAGGGAAATTTCTATGGCTACACCTTC. Protein: CASSQPGQGNFYGYTF.

The chain combines TRBV15 with TRBJ1-5; 9 bases fit TRBD1. V lost 4 bases and J lost 5; bases outside the gene matches: 9. Germline CDR1 is LNHNV and CDR2 is YYDKDF (reference sequence). The CDR3 contains 16 residues. The CDR3 protein is CATSTTPTGGHQPQHF. CDR3 sequence (DNA): TGTGCCACCAGCACCACCCCCACAGGGGGCCATCAGCCCCAGCATTTT.

V is TRBV30 and J is TRBJ2-5; D perhaps matches TRBD1 (5 bases). Trimming took 0 bases from V and 4 from J, leaving 15 bases between them. This CDR3 spans 15 amino acids. CDR1 is GTSNPN and CDR2 is SVGIG in the germline V gene (reference sequence). This chain's CDR3 is CAWSVRFGQGETQYF. In nucleotides, the CDR3 is TGTGCCTGGAGTGTACGGTTTGGGCAGGGAGAGACCCAGTACTTC.